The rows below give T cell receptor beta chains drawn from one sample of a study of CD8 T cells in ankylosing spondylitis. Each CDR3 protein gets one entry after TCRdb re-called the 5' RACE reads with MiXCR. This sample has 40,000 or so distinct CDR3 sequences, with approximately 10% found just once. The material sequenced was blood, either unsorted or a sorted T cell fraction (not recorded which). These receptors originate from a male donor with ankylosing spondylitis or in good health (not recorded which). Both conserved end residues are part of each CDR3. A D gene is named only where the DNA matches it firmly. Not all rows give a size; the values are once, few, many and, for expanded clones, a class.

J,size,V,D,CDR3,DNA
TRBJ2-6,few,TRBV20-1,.,CSARRLGANVLTF,TGCAGTGCCAGGAGGCTGGGGGCCAACGTCCTGACTTTC
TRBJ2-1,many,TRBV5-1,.,CASTIALGGSYNEQFF,TGCGCCAGCACCATAGCCTTGGGGGGCTCCTACAATGAGCAGTTCTTC
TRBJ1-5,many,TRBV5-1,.,CASSLGTLDQPQHF,TGCGCCAGCAGCTTGGGGACCCTGGATCAGCCCCAGCATTTT
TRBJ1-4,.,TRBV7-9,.,CASSLVAGFLFF,TGTGCCAGCAGCTTAGTAGCGGGTTTTCTGTTTTTT
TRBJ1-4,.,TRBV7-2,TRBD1,CASSLARTGPDNRAEKLFF,TGTGCCAGCAGCTTAGCTCGGACAGGGCCTGATAACCGGGCTGAAAAACTGTTTTTT
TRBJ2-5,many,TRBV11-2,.,CASSFRGLETQYF,TGTGCCAGCAGCTTTCGGGGCTTGGAGACCCAGTACTTC
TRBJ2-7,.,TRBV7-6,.,CASSLALSGRSYEQYF,TGTGCCAGCAGCTTAGCGCTATCGGGCCGCTCCTACGAGCAGTACTTC
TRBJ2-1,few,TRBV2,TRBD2,CAPLRWGPGLAGEGNEQFF,TGTGCCCCCCTACGGTGGGGTCCTGGACTAGCGGGGGAGGGCAATGAGCAGTTCTTC
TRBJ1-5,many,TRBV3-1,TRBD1,CASSGQGNQPQHF,TGTGCCAGCAGCGGACAGGGTAATCAGCCCCAGCATTTT
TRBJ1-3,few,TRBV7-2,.,CASSPGGGSGNTIYF,TGTGCCAGCAGCCCGGGGGGTGGTTCTGGAAACACCATATATTTT
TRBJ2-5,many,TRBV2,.,CASTLFGDQETQYF,TGTGCCAGCACCCTCTTTGGGGACCAAGAGACCCAGTACTTC
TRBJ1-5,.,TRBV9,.,CASSVGAGEGQPQHF,TGTGCCAGCAGCGTAGGGGCAGGGGAAGGTCAGCCCCAGCATTTT
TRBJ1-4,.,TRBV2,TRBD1,CASSDRGATNEKLFF,TGTGCCAGCAGCGACAGGGGTGCAACTAATGAAAAACTGTTTTTT
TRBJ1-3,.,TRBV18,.,CASSSSQGTSGNTIYF,TGTGCCAGCTCGTCGTCGCAGGGGACCTCTGGAAACACCATATATTTT
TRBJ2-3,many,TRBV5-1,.,CASSALAWDTQYF,TGCGCCAGCAGCGCCCTAGCATGGGATACGCAGTATTTT
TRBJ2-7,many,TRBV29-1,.,CSVEENRDTESGEQYF,TGCAGCGTTGAAGAAAACCGGGACACCGAAAGTGGCGAGCAGTACTTC
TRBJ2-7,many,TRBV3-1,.,CASSQERDRAYEQYF,TGTGCCAGCAGCCAAGAAAGGGACCGCGCCTACGAGCAGTACTTC
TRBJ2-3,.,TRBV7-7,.,CASSLGGAPTDTQYF,TGTGCCAGCAGCTTAGGCGGGGCACCCACAGATACGCAGTATTTT
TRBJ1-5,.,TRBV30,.,CAWRPTGGRDQPQHF,TGTGCCTGGAGGCCCACCGGGGGCAGGGATCAGCCCCAGCATTTT
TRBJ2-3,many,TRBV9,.,CASSAPGPDTQYF,TGTGCCAGCAGCGCGCCGGGGCCAGATACGCAGTATTTT